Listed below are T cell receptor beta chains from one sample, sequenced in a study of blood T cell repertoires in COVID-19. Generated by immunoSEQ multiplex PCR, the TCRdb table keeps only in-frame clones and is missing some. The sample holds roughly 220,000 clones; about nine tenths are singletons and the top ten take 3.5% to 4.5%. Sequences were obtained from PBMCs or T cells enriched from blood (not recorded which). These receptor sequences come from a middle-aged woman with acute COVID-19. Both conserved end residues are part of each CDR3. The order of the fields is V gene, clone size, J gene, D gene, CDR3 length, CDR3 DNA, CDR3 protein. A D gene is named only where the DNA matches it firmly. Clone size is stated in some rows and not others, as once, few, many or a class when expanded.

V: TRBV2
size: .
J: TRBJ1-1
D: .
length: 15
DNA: TGTGCCAGCAGTGAGGGTTCTGGACAGAGCTCTGAAGCTTTCTTT
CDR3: CASSEGSGQSSEAFF

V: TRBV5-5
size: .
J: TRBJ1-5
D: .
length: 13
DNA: TGTGCCAGCAGCCCCGGGCCCGGCGGGCCCCAACATTTT
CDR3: CASSPGPGGPQHF

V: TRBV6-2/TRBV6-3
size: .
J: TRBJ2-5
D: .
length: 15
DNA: TGTGCCAGCAGCCCTTTTCGGGCGGGGAGGGAGACCCAGTACTTC
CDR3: CASSPFRAGRETQYF

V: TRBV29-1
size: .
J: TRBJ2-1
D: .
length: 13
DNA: TGCAGCGTTGAAATTACGCTATACAATGAGCAGTTCTTC
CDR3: CSVEITLYNEQFF

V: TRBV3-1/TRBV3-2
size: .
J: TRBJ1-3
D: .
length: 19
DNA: TGTGCCAGCAGCCAAGATAGCACACTTTCGCGGGTGGCCGGAAACACCATATATTTT
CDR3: CASSQDSTLSRVAGNTIYF

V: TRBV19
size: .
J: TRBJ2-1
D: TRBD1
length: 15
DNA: TGTGCCAGTAGTATCCCGGGACAGGGGGTGAATGAGCAGTTCTTC
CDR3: CASSIPGQGVNEQFF

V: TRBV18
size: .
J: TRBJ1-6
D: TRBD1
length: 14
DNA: TGTGCCAGCTCAGTCGACAGGGCAAATTCACCCCTCCACTTT
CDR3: CASSVDRANSPLHF

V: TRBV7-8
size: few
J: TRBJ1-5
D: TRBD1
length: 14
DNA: TGTGCCAGCAGCGCGGACAGGGGCCCTCAGCCCCAGCATTTT
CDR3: CASSADRGPQPQHF

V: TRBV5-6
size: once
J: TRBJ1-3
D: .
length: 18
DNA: TGTGCCAGCAACTTTCTGGGACATGCACTCGAGGGTGGAAACACCATATATTTT
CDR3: CASNFLGHALEGGNTIYF

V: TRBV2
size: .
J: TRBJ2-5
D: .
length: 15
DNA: TGTGCCAGCAGTGAAGCGCTTCCGGACACGGAGACCCAGTACTTC
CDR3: CASSEALPDTETQYF

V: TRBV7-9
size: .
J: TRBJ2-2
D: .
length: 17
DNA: TGTGCCAGCAGCCCTATTGGGGCACCCACGAACACCGGGGAGCTGTTTTTT
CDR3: CASSPIGAPTNTGELFF

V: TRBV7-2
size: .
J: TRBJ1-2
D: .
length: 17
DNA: TGTGCCAGCAGCCTGATGACCGGAGGACGGCCGTTGGATGGCTACACCTTC
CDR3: CASSLMTGGRPLDGYTF

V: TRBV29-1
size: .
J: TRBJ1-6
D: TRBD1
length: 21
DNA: TGCAGCGTTGAAGATTCGGGGAACCGGACAGGGAAAGTCCCCTATAATTCACCCCTCCACTTT
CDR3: CSVEDSGNRTGKVPYNSPLHF

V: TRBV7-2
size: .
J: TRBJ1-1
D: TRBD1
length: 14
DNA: TGTGCCAGCAGCTTAATAGGGGGCTTCACTGAAGCTTTCTTT
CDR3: CASSLIGGFTEAFF

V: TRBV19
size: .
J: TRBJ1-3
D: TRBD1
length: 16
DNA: TGTGCCAGTAGTGCCAAACAGGGGCCCCGCGTTAGCACCATATATTTT
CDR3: CASSAKQGPRVSTIYF

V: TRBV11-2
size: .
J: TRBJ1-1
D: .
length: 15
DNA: TGTGCCAGCAGCGGCGCGGGGCAGTTTAACACTGAAGCTTTCTTT
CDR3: CASSGAGQFNTEAFF

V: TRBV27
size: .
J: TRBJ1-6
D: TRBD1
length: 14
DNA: TGTGCCAGCAGTTTAGAGGGGGCTTATTCACCCCTCCACTTT
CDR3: CASSLEGAYSPLHF

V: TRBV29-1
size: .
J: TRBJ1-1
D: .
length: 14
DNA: TGCAGCGTTGAACGGGGGATGGGGTACACTGAAGCTTTCTTT
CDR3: CSVERGMGYTEAFF

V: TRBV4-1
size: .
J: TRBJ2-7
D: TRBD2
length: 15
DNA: TGCGCCAGCAGCCAACCTACTAGCGGGGGCTACGAGCAGTACTTC
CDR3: CASSQPTSGGYEQYF

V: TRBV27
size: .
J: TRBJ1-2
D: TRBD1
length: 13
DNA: TGTGCCAGCAAGCCAGGGGGCGACTATGGCTACACCTTC
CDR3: CASKPGGDYGYTF

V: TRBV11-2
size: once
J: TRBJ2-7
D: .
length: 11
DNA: TGTGCCAGCAGCTCAGGGGACGAGCAGTACTTC
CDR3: CASSSGDEQYF

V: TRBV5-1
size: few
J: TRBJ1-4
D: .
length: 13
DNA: TGCGCCAGTGCAGCCACTAGTTCGTTCGAACTGTTTTTT
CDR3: CASAATSSFELFF

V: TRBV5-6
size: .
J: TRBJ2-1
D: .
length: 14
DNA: TGTGCCAGCAGCTTGGCGGTGAGCTACAATGAGCAGTTCTTC
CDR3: CASSLAVSYNEQFF

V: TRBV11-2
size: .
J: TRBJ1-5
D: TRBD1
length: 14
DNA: TGTGCCAGCAGCTCCGGGACAGGGAATCAGCCCCAGCATTTT
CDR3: CASSSGTGNQPQHF

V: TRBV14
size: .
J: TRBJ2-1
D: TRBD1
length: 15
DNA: TGTGCCAGCAGCCCGACAGGGGGCTCCTACAATGAGCAGTTCTTC
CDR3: CASSPTGGSYNEQFF